This T cell receptor (beta chain) was retrieved from a study of blood T cell repertoires in COVID-19. The wider study: The United States, Italy and Spain supplied acute and convalescent COVID-19 samples. PBMCs, B-cell-depleted T cells, or T cells provided the cDNA or gDNA that made up the material.

As handled by the study authors: Amplification of reference gene primers provided the estimated nucleated cell counts. The method was immunoSEQ multiplex PCR; TCRdb's version includes in-frame clones alone and lacks a portion of them. V and J calls and clone size are given by that table; D and trimming were obtained from the DNA. The data show 45,000 to 55,000 clones, about 90% seen once. Sequenced input: peripheral blood. This clonotype was obtained from a human donor in a cohort sampled during active COVID-19.

CDR3: CASLYGYTF. The CDR3 nucleotides are TGCGCCAGCCTATATGGCTACACCTTC. The chain uses TRBV23-1 and TRBJ1-2; D not resolved. TRBV23-1 has ORF status, its function being uncertain. V shed 8 bases and J shed 5 bases, with 3 bases lying between them. This CDR3 comprises 9 residues.